The source of this T cell receptor (beta chain) is a study of T-cell memory formation after mild COVID-19. Across the whole study: Across donors, TCR clusters were largely donor specific. Whole-study findings and limits: Shrinking CD4+ clones resided mostly in CM and EM, and CD8+ ones in EMRA.

The CDR3 has 15 amino acids. The V gene lost 4 bases and the J gene lost 1 base, with 10 bases spanning the gap. Germline lookup yields CDR1 SGHVS and CDR2 FNYEAQ. The table lists this clonotype with a few counts. Its specificity is not known. Barcoded TCR alpha and TCR beta cDNA libraries with UMIs came from 5'RACE using constant-segment primers. TCRdb called the 5' RACE reads again in MiXCR, with one record for every CDR3 protein. Of approximately 430,000 distinct CDR3 sequences listed, more than 20% are singletons. The sequence came from an adult woman who had mild COVID-19 (a few samples of this study predate the infection). Cell type and time point are not known. Sequencing was carried out using PBMCs or a T cell subset sorted from them (not recorded which). This chain uses TRBV7-6 with TRBJ2-2, with D possibly matching TRBD2 (6 bases). The CDR3 bases are TGTGCCAGCAGCTCCCCGCGGGGGAACACCGGGGAGCTGTTTTTT. Amino acids: CASSSPRGNTGELFF.